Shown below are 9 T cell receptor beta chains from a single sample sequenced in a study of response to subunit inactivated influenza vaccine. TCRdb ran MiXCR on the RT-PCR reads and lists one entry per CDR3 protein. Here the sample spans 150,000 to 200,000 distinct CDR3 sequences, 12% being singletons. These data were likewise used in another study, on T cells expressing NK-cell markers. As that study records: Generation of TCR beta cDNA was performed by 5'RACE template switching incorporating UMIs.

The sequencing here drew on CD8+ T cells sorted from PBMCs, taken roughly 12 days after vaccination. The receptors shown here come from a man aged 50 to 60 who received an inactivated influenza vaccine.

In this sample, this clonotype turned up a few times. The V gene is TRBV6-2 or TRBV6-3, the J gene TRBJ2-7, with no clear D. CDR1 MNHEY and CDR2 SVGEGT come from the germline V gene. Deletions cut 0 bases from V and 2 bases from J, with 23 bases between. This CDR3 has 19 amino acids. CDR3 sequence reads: CASSYSKVVRSPETYEQYF. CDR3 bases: TGTGCCAGCAGTTACTCGAAAGTCGTCCGGTCTCCAGAGACCTACGAGCAGTACTTC.

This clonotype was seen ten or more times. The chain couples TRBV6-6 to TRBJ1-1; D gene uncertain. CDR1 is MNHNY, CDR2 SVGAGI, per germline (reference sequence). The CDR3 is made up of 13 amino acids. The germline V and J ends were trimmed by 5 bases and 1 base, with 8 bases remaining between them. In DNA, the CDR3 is TGTGCCAGCAGTGCCTACAAGAACACTGAAGCTTTCTTT. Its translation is CASSAYKNTEAFF.

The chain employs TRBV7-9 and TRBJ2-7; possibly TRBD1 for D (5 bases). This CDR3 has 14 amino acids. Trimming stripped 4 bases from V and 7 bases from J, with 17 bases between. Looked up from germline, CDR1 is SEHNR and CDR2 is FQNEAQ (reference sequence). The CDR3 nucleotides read TGTGCCAGCAGCTCTAGTTCAGGGTCGCGGGAGCAGTACTTC. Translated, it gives CASSSSSGSREQYF.

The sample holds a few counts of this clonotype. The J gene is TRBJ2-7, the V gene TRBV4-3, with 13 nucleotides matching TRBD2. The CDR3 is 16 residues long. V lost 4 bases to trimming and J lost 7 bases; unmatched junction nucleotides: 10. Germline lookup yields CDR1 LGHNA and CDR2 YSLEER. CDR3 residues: CASSPWTSGSRGEQYF. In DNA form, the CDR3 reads TGCGCCAGCAGCCCATGGACTAGCGGGAGTCGAGGAGAGCAGTACTTC.

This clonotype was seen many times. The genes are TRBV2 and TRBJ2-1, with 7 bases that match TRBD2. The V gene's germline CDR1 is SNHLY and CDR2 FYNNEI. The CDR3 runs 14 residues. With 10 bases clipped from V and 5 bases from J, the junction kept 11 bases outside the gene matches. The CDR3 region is CATRERGLNNEQFF. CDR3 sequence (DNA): TGTGCCACTAGGGAGCGGGGACTTAACAATGAGCAGTTCTTC.

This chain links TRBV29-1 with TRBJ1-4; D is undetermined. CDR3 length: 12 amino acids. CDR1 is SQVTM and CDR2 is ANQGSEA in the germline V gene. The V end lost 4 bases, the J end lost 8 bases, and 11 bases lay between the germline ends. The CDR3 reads CSVAGVREKLFF. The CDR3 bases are TGCAGCGTTGCCGGAGTACGGGAAAAACTGTTTTTT.

The CDR3 region has the DNA TGTGCCAGCAGCCCCGCCGGTTCGACCTTCTACGAGCAGTACTTC. It codes for CASSPAGSTFYEQYF. The chain couples TRBV7-2 to TRBJ2-7; D is ambiguous. V was cut by 5 bases and J by 3 bases, with 17 bases left in between. Germline assignment: CDR1 SGHTA and CDR2 FQGNSA. The CDR3 runs 15 residues.

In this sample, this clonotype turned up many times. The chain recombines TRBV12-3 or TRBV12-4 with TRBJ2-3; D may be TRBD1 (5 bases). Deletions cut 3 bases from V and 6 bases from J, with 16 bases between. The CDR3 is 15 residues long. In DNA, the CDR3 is TGTGCCAGCAGTTTTGTAGGGGCCCTGGGCGATACGCAGTATTTT. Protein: CASSFVGALGDTQYF.

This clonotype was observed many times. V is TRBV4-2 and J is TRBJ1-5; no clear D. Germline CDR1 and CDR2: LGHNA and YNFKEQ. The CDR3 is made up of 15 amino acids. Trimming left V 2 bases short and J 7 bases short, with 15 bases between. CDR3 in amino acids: CASSQYDGLNQPQHF. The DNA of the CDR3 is TGTGCCAGCAGCCAATATGACGGCCTGAACCAGCCCCAGCATTTT.